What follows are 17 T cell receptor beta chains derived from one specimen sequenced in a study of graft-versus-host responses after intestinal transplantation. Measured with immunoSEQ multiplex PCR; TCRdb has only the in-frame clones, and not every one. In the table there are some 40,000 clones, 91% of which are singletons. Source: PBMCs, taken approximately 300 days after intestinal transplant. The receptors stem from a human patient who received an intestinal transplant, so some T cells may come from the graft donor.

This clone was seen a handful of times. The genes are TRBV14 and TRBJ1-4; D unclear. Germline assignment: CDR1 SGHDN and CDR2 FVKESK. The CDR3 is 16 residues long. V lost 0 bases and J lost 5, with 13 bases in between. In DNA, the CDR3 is TGTGCCAGCAGCCAAGACTCGGTCAAACCAAATGAAAAACTGTTTTTT. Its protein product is CASSQDSVKPNEKLFF.

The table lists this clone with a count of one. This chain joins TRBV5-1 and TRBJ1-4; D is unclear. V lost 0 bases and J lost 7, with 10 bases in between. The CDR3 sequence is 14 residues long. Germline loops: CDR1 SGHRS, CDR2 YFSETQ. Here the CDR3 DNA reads TGCGCCAGCAGCTTGGGGGAATGGGGTGAAAAACTGTTTTTT. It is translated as CASSLGEWGEKLFF.

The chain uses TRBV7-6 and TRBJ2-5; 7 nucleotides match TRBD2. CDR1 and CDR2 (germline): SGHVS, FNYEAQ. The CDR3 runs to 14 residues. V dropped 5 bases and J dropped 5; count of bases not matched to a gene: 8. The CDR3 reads CASSRDYIGETQYF. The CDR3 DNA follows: TGTGCCAGCAGCCGGGACTACATCGGGGAGACCCAGTACTTC. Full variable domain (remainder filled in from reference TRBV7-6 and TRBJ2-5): GAGVSQSPRYKVTKRGQDVALRCDPISGHVSLYWYRQALGQGPEFLTYFNYEAQQDKSGLPNDRFSAERPEGSISTLTIQRTEQRDSAMYRCASSRDYIGETQYFGPGTRLLVL.

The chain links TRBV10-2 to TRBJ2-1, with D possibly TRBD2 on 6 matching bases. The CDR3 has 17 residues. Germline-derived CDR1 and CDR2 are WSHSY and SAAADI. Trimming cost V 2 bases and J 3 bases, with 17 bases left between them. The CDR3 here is CASSEGYGGLIYNEQFF. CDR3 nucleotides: TGCGCCAGCAGTGAGGGCTACGGGGGACTCATCTACAATGAGCAGTTCTTC.

Here the CDR3 DNA reads TGTGCCAGCAGCGTAGGGGGCTTAATGAACACTGAAGCTTTCTTT. Translated: CASSVGGLMNTEAFF. The V and J genes are TRBV9 and TRBJ1-1; maybe TRBD1 (5 bases). Germline CDR1 is SGDLS and CDR2 is YYNGEE. V lost 0 bases to trimming and J lost 0 bases, with 9 bases between them. The CDR3 totals 15 residues.

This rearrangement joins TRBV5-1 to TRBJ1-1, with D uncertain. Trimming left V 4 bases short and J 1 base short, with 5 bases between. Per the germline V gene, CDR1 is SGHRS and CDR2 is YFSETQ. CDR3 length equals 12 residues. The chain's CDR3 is CASSHGNTEAFF. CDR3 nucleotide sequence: TGCGCCAGCAGCCACGGGAACACTGAAGCTTTCTTT.

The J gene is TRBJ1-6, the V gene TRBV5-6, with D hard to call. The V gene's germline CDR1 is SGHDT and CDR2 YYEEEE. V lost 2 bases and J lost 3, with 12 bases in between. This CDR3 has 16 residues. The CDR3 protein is CASSLFSRFYNSPLHF. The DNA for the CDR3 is TGTGCCAGCAGCTTATTTTCCAGATTCTATAATTCACCCCTCCACTTT.

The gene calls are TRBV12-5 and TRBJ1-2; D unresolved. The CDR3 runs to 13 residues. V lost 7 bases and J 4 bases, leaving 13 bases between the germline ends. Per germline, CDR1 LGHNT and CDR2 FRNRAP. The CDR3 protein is CASASTPTYGYTF. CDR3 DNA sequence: TGTGCTAGTGCCTCGACACCAACCTATGGCTACACCTTC. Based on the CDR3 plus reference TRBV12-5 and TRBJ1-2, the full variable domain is DARVTQTPRHKVTEMGQEVTMRCQPILGHNTVFWYRQTMMQGLELLAYFRNRAPLDDSGMPKDRFSAEMPDATLATLKIQPSEPRDSAVYFCASASTPTYGYTFGSGTRLTVV.

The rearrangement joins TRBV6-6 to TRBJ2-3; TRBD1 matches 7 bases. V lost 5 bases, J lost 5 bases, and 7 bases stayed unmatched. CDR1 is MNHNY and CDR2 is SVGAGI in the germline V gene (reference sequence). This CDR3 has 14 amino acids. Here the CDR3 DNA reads TGTGCCAGCAGTCTAGGGACAGCTAAAGATACGCAGTATTTT. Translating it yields CASSLGTAKDTQYF.

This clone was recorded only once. As DNA, the CDR3 is TGTGCCAGCAGCACCAGCGGGGCGTCCTACGAGCAGTACTTC. Its translation: CASSTSGASYEQYF. V gene TRBV11-3 combines with J gene TRBJ2-7, with 7 bases matching TRBD2. V lost 5 bases, J lost 1 base, and 5 bases stayed unmatched. There are 14 residues in the CDR3. Germline assignment: CDR1 SGHNT and CDR2 YENEEA.

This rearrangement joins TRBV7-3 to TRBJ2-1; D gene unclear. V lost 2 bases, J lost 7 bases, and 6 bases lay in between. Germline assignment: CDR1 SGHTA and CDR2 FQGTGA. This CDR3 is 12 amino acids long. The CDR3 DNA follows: TGTGCCAGCAGCTTACACGGGAATGAGCAGTTCTTC. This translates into CASSLHGNEQFF. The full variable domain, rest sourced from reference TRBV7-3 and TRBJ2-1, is GAGVSQTPSNKVTEKGKYVELRCDPISGHTALYWYRQSLGQGPEFLIYFQGTGAADDSGLPNDRFFAVRPEGSVSTLKIQRTERGDSAVYLCASSLHGNEQFFGPGTRLTVL.

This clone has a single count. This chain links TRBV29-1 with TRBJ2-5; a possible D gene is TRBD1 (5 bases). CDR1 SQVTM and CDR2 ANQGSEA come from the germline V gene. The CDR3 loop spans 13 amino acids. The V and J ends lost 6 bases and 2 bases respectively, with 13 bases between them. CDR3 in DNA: TGCAGCGTGTTGGGGCAGGCACAAGAGACCCAGTACTTC. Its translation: CSVLGQAQETQYF.

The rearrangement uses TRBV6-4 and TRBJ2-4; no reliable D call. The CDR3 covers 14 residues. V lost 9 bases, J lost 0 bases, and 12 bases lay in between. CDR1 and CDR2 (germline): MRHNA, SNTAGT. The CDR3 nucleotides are TGTGCCAGTTCTAGGACCGTAGCCAAAAACATTCAGTACTTC. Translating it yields CASSRTVAKNIQYF.

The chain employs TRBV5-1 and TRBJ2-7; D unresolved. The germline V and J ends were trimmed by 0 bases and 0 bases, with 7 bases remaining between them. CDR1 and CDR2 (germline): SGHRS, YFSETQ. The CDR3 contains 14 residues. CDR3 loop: CASSLEPGSYEQYF. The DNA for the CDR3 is TGCGCCAGCAGCTTGGAGCCAGGCTCCTACGAGCAGTACTTC.

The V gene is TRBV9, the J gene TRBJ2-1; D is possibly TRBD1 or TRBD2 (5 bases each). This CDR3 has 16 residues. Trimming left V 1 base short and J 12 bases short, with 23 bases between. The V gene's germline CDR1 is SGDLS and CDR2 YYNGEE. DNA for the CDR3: TGTGCCAGCAGCGTAAGGTGGGACGGACGCTTTGGGGGGCAGTTCTTC. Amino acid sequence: CASSVRWDGRFGGQFF.

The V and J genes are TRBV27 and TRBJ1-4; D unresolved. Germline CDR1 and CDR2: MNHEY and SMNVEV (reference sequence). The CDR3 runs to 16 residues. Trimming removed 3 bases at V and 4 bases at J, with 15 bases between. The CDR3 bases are TGTGCCAGCAGTTTCTTGCCGCGACAACTTAATGAAAAACTGTTTTTT. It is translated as CASSFLPRQLNEKLFF. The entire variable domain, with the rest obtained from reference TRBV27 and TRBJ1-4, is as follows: EAQVTQNPRYLITVTGKKLTVTCSQNMNHEYMSWYRQDPGLGLRQIYYSMNVEVTDKGDVPEGYKVSRKEKRNFPLILESPSPNQTSLYFCASSFLPRQLNEKLFFGSGTQLSVL.

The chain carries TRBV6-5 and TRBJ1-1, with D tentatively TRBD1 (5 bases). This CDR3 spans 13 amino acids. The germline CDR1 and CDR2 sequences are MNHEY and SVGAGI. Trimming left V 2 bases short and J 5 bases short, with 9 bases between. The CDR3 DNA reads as TGTGCCAGCAGTTACGGGGGACGGACTGAAGCTTTCTTT. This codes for CASSYGGRTEAFF.